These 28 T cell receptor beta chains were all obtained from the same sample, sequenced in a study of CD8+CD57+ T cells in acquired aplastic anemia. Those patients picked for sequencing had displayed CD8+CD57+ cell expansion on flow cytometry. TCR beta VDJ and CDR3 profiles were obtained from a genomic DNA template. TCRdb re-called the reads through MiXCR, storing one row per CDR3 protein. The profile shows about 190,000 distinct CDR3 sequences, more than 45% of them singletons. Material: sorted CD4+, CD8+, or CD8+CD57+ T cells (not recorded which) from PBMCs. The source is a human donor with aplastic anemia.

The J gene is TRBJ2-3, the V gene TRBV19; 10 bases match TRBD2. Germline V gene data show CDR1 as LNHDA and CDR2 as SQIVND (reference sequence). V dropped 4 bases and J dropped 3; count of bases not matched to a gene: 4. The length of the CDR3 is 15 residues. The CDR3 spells CASSSTSGVTDTQYF. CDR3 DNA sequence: TGTGCCAGTAGTAGTACTAGCGGGGTGACAGATACGCAGTATTTT.

The CDR3 loop is CASSIPTGELEQFF. The CDR3 nucleotides read TGTGCCAGCAGCATACCGACAGGGGAGCTTGAGCAGTTCTTC. The rearrangement uses TRBV11-1 and TRBJ2-1; TRBD1 matches at 8 bases. The length of the CDR3 is 14 residues. The ends lost 5 bases at V and 9 bases at J; junction bases unmatched: 9. Looked up from germline, CDR1 is SGHAT and CDR2 is FQDESV (reference sequence).

CDR3 sequence reads: CATSDLPGRADTQYF. CDR3 DNA: TGTGCCACCAGTGATTTGCCGGGACGGGCAGATACGCAGTATTTT. The chain employs TRBV24-1 and TRBJ2-3; D possibly matches TRBD1 or TRBD2 (5 bases each). Deletions cut 0 bases from V and 4 bases from J, with 10 bases between. In germline, CDR1 is KGHDR, CDR2 SFDVKD. The CDR3 consists of 15 residues.

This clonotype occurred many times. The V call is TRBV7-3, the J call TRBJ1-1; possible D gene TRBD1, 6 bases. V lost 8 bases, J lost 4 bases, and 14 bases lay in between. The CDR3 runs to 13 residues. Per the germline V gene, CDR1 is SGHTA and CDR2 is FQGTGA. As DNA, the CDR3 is TGTGCCAGCCGGGGGGGCGGGGGCACTGAAGCTTTCTTT. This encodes CASRGGGGTEAFF.

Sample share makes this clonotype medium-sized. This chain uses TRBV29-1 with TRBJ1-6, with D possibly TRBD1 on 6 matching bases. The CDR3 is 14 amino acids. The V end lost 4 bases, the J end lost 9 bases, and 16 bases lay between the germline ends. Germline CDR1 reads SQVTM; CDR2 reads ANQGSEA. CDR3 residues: CSVGYGGKGSPLHF. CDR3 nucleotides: TGCAGCGTTGGATACGGGGGCAAGGGTTCACCCCTCCACTTT.

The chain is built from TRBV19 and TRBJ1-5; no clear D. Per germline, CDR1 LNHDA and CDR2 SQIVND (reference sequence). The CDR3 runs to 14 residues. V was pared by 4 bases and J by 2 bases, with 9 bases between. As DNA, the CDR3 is TGTGCCAGTAGTACGCCGGTCCGCAATCAGCCCCAGCATTTT. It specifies CASSTPVRNQPQHF.

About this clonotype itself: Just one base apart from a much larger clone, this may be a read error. The chain's CDR3 is CASRPPTGSYEQYF. The DNA for the CDR3 is TGTGCCAGCAGACCCCCGACGGGCAGCTACGAGCAGTACTTC. The chain has TRBV6-1 and TRBJ2-7; D unclear. Deletions cut 6 bases from V and 3 bases from J, with 15 bases between. This CDR3 contains 14 residues. From germline, CDR1 is MNHNS and CDR2 SASEGT.

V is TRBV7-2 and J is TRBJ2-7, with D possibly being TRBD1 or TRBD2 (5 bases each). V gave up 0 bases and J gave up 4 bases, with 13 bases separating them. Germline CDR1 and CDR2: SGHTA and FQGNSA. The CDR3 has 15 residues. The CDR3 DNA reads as TGTGCCAGCAGCTTAGCGCTCGGGACGCTTTACGAGCAGTACTTC. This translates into CASSLALGTLYEQYF.

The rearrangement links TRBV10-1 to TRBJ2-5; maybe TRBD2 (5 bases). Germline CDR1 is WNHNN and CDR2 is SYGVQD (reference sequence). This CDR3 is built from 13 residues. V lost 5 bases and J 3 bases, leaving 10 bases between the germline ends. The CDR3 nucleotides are TGCGCCAGCAGTTTAGCGATAGAAGAGACCCAGTACTTC. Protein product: CASSLAIEETQYF.

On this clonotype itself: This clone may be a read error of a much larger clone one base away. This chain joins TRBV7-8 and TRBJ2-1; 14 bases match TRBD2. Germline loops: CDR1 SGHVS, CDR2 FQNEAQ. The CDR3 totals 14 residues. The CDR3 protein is CASSLGLAGVLEVF. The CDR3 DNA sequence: TGTGCCAGCAGCTTGGGACTAGCGGGAGTTTTAGAGGTCTTC.

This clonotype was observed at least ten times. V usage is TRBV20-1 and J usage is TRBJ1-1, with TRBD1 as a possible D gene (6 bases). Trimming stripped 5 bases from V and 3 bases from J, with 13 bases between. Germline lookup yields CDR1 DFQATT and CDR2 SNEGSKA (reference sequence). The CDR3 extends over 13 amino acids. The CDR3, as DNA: TGCAGTGCTCGCGAAGGGGGGCACACTGAAGCTTTCTTT. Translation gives CSAREGGHTEAFF.

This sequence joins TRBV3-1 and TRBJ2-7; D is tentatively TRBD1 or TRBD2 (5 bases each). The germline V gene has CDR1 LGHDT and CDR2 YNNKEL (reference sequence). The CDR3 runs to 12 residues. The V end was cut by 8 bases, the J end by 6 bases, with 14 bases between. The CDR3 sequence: CASEGPTSEQYF. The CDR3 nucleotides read TGTGCCAGCGAGGGACCAACATCCGAGCAGTACTTC.

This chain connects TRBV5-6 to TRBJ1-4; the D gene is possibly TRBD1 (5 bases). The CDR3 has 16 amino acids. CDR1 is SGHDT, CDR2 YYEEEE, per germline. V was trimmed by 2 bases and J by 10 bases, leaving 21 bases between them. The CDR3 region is CASSLTSTGLTGKLFF. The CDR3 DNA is TGTGCCAGCAGCTTAACGAGTACAGGTTTGACGGGAAAACTGTTTTTT.

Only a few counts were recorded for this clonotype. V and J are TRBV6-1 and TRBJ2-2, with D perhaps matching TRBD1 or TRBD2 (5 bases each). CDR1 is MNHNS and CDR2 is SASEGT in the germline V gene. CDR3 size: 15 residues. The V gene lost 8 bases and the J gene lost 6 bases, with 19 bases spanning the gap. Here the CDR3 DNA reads TGTGCCAGCCGGAAGGGACCGACGGCGGCCGGGGAGCTGTTTTTT. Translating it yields CASRKGPTAAGELFF.

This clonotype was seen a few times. CDR3 in DNA: TGCGCCAGCAGCCAAGAACCGGGGGCGGGCACCGGGGAGCTGTTTTTT. It encodes CASSQEPGAGTGELFF. The J gene is TRBJ2-2, the V gene TRBV4-3; D possibly uses TRBD1 or TRBD2 (6 bases each). V lost 0 bases and J lost 4, with 12 bases in between. Germline V gene lookup returns CDR1 LGHNA and CDR2 YSLEER. The CDR3 contains 16 residues.

CDR3: CASSPRTGAAYEQYF. CDR3 coding DNA: TGTGCCAGCAGCCCGAGGACAGGGGCCGCCTACGAGCAGTACTTC. This chain joins TRBV7-8 and TRBJ2-7; 9 bases map to TRBD1. The CDR3 is 15 residues long. The V gene end was trimmed by 5 bases and the J gene end by 2 bases; junction bases not matched to a gene: 7. Germline CDR1 SGHVS, CDR2 FQNEAQ.

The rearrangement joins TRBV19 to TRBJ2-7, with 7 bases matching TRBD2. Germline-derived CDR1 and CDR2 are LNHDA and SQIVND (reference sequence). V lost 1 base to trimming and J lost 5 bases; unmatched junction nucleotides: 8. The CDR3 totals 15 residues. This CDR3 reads CASSIVSSGINEQYF. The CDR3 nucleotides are TGTGCCAGTAGTATAGTGAGCAGCGGGATAAACGAGCAGTACTTC.

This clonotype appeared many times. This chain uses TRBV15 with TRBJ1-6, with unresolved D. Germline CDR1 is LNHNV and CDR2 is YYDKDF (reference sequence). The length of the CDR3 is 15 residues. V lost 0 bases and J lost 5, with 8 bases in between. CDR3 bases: TGTGCCACCAGCAGAGAAGCAGGAGATAATTCACCCCTCCACTTT. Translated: CATSREAGDNSPLHF.

The CDR3 spells CASSLGAMTQHF. The CDR3 DNA reads TGTGCCAGCAGCTTAGGCGCCATGACCCAGCATTTT. The chain recombines TRBV7-9 with TRBJ1-5; D is unresolved. The CDR3 is 12 amino acids. Germline loops: CDR1 SEHNR, CDR2 FQNEAQ (reference sequence). V gave up 1 base and J gave up 11 bases, with 9 bases separating them.

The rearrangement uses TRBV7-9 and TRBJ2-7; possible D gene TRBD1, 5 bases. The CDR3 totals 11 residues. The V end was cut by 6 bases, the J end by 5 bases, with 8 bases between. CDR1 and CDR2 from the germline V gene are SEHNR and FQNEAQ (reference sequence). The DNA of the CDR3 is TGTGCCAGCAGTACAGGCAACGAGCAGTACTTC. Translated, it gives CASSTGNEQYF.

The CDR3 nucleotides read TGTGCCACCAGCAGGGATGGGAATTCACCCCTCCACTTT. Translation: CATSRDGNSPLHF. The chain uses TRBV24-1 and TRBJ1-6; maybe TRBD1 (5 bases). The germline gives CDR1 KGHDR, CDR2 SFDVKD. The V end lost 7 bases, the J end lost 7 bases, and 10 bases lay between the germline ends. The CDR3 is made up of 13 amino acids.

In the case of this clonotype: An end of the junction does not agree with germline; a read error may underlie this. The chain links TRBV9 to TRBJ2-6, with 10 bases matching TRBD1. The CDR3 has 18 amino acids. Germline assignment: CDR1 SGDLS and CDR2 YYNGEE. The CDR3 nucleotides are TGTGCTAGCAGCGTAGCGCGACAGGGGGCTTATGAGGCCAACGTCCTGACTTTC. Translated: CASSVARQGAYEANVLTF.

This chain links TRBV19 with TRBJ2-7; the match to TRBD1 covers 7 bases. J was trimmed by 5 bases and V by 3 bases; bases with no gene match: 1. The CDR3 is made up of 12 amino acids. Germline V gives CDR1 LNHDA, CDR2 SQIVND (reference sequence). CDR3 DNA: TGTGCCAGTAGTATTGACAGGGACGAGCAGTACTTC. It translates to CASSIDRDEQYF.

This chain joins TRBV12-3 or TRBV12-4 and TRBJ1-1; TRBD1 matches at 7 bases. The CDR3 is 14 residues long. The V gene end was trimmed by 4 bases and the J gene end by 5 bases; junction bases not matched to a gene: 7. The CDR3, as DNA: TGTGCCAGCAGTTCTTCAGGGGGGGGGACTGAAGCTTTCTTT. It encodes CASSSSGGGTEAFF.

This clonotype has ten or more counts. The CDR3 sequence is CASSLLAGQETQYF. The DNA of the CDR3 is TGTGCCAGCAGCTTACTAGCGGGACAAGAGACCCAGTACTTC. The rearrangement uses TRBV11-2 and TRBJ2-5; 9 bases are shared with TRBD2. V shed 2 bases, J shed 2 bases, and the junction held 0 bases outside the gene matches. The CDR3 has 14 amino acids. The germline V gene encodes CDR1 SGHAT and CDR2 FQNNGV. The full variable domain, its missing parts supplied by reference TRBV11-2 and TRBJ2-5, is EAGVAQSPRYKIIEKRQSVAFWCNPISGHATLYWYQQILGQGPKLLIQFQNNGVVDDSQLPKDRFSAERLKGVDSTLKIQPAKLEDSAVYLCASSLLAGQETQYFGPGTRLLVL.

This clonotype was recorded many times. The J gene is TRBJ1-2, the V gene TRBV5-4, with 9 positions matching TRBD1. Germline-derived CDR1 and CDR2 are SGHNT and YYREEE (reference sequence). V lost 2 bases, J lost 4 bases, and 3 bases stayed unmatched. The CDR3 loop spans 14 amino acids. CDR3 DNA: TGTGCCAGCAGCTTAGGACAGGGGCTCTATGGCTACACCTTC. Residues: CASSLGQGLYGYTF.

CDR3 amino acids: CATSRAGGLGETQYF. The CDR3 nucleotides are TGTGCCACCAGCAGAGCGGGGGGGCTAGGAGAGACCCAGTACTTC. This chain joins TRBV15 and TRBJ2-5; 8 bases map to TRBD2. V dropped 1 base and J dropped 4; count of bases not matched to a gene: 5. In germline, CDR1 is LNHNV, CDR2 YYDKDF (reference sequence). The CDR3 has 15 amino acids. The full variable domain, in which reference TRBV15 and TRBJ2-5 provide the parts outside the CDR3, is DAMVIQNPRYQVTQFGKPVTLSCSQTLNHNVMYWYQQKSSQAPKLLFHYYDKDFNNEADTPDNFQSRRPNTSFCFLDIRSPGLGDTAMYLCATSRAGGLGETQYFGPGTRLLVL.

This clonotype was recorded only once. DNA for the CDR3: TGCAGTGCTCTCCAACCTAACGCCAGGGAAGCTTTCTTT. Residues: CSALQPNAREAFF. This rearrangement joins TRBV20-1 to TRBJ1-1; D unresolved. There are 13 residues in the CDR3. Germline lookup yields CDR1 DFQATT and CDR2 SNEGSKA (reference sequence). V gave up 5 bases and J gave up 8 bases, with 18 bases separating them.